This T cell receptor beta chain was sequenced for a study of blood T cell repertoires in COVID-19. Study background: Samples of COVID-19 (acute and convalescent) were obtained from the United States, Italy and Spain. Sample material is recorded as cDNA or gDNA derived from T cells, B-cell-depleted T cells, or PBMCs.

The CDR3 loop spans 14 amino acids. Germline CDR1 is SNHLY and CDR2 is FYNNEI. Deletions cut 7 bases from V and 0 bases from J, with 9 bases between. The authors' processing: Nucleated cell number was recorded as an estimate derived from reference gene primer amplification. Libraries were prepared by immunoSEQ multiplex PCR; TCRdb keeps only in-frame clonotypes and omits some of them. D and trimming were read from the DNA, whereas the V and J calls and clone size are those reported in that table. This sample has 40,000 or so clones, with 75% to 90% found just once. The material sequenced was peripheral blood. This clonotype originated in a human donor in a cohort sampled during active COVID-19. The chain links TRBV2 to TRBJ2-2; TRBD1 is a possible D gene (6 bases). The CDR3 nucleotides are TGTGCCAGCACGGACAGACCGAACACCGGGGAGCTGTTTTTT. Encoded protein: CASTDRPNTGELFF.